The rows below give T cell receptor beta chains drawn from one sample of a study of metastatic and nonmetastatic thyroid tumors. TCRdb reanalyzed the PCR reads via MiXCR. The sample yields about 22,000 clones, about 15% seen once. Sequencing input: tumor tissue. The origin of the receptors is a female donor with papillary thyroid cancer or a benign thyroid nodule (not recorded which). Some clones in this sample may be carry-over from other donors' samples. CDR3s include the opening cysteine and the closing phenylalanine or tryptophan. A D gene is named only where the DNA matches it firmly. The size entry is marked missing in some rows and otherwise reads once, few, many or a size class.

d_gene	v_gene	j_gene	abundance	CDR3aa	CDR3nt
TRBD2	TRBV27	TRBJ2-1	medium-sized	CASSLSGGGAVNEQFF	TGTGCCAGCAGTTTATCGGGCGGGGGGGCTGTCAATGAGCAGTTCTTC
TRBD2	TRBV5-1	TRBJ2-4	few	CASSLGLAVNIQYF	TGCGCCAGCAGCTTGGGTCTAGCGGTAAACATTCAGTACTTC
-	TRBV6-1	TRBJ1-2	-	CASSRQRGNHGYTF	TGTGCCAGCAGCCGACAGCGGGGAAACCATGGCTACACCTTC
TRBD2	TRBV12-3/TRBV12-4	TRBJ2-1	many	CASNLAGGYNEQFF	TGTGCCAGCAACCTAGCGGGAGGCTACAATGAGCAGTTCTTC
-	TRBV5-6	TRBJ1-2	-	CASSLSYLGANYGYTF	TGTGCCAGCAGCTTGAGTTATTTGGGTGCCAACTATGGCTACACCTTC
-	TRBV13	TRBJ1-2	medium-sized	CASSLVGASGYGYTF	TGTGCCAGCAGCTTAGTGGGGGCTTCGGGCTATGGCTACACCTTC
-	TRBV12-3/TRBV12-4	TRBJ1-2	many	CASSPGPGYGYTF	TGTGCCAGCAGCCCGGGACCGGGGTATGGCTACACCTTC
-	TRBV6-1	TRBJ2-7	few	CASSLRGPSYEQYF	TGTGCCAGCAGTCTCCGGGGGCCCTCCTACGAGCAGTACTTC
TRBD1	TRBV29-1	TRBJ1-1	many	CSVEDTGVGAFF	TGCAGCGTTGAGGATACAGGGGTGGGGGCTTTCTTT
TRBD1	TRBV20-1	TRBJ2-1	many	CSARRRETGLYNEQFF	TGCAGTGCTAGAAGGCGTGAGACAGGGCTCTACAATGAGCAGTTCTTC
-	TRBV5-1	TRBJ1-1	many	CASSLPQGSNTEAFF	TGCGCCAGCAGCCTCCCCCAGGGTTCCAACACTGAAGCTTTCTTT
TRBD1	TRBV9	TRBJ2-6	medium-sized	CASSFAGTGGPGANVLTF	TGTGCCAGCAGCTTCGCCGGGACAGGGGGACCTGGGGCCAACGTCCTGACTTTC
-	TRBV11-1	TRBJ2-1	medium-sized	CASSLEGEQFF	TGTGCCAGCAGCTTAGAGGGTGAGCAGTTCTTC
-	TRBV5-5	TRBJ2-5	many	CASSLGRVQETQYF	TGTGCCAGCAGCTTGGGTAGGGTACAAGAGACCCAGTACTTC
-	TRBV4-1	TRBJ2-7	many	CASSQEIQGYHEQYF	TGCGCCAGCAGCCAAGAAATCCAGGGTTACCACGAGCAGTACTTC
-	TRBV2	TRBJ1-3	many	CASSEAGNGNTMYF	TGTGCCAGCAGTGAAGCAGGGAACGGAAACACCATGTATTTT
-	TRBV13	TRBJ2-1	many	CASSLQGSGEQFF	TGTGCCAGCAGCTTACAGGGATCGGGTGAGCAGTTCTTC
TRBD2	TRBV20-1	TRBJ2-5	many	CSATGTSGKETQYF	TGCAGTGCTACCGGGACTAGCGGAAAAGAGACCCAGTACTTC
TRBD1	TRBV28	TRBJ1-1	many	CASSSGTVEAFF	TGTGCCAGCAGTTCGGGGACAGTGGAAGCTTTCTTT
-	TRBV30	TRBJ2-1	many	CAWSTTQGGIEQFF	TGTGCCTGGAGTACAACACAGGGGGGGATTGAGCAGTTCTTC
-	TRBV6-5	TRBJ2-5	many	CASSYPQGSWGTQYF	TGTGCCAGCAGTTACCCCCAGGGGAGCTGGGGGACCCAGTACTTC
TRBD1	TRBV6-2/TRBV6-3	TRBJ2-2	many	CASRGTGTGPPGELFF	TGTGCCAGCAGGGGGACCGGGACAGGGCCTCCCGGGGAGCTGTTTTTT
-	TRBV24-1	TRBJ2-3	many	CATSDPRDWDTQYF	TGTGCCACCAGTGACCCTAGGGACTGGGATACGCAGTATTTT
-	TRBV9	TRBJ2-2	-	CASSVGFGTGELFF	TGTGCCAGCAGCGTAGGATTTGGAACCGGGGAGCTGTTTTTT
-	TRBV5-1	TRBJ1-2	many	CASSLWDGYTF	TGCGCCAGCAGCTTATGGGATGGCTACACCTTC
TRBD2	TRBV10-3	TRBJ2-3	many	CAISGGGSADTQYF	TGTGCCATCAGTGGGGGCGGGAGTGCAGATACGCAGTATTTT
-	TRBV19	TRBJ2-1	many	CASSATGFSYNEQFF	TGTGCCAGTAGTGCTACAGGTTTTTCCTACAATGAGCAGTTCTTC
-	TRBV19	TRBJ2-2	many	CASNLGPQGGNTGELFF	TGTGCCAGTAACCTAGGTCCTCAGGGGGGGAACACCGGGGAGCTGTTTTTT
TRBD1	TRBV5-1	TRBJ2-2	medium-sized	CASSNTGQGTNTGELFF	TGCGCCAGCAGCAACACTGGACAGGGGACAAACACCGGGGAGCTGTTTTTT
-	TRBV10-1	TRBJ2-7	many	CASSDPQGGEQYF	TGCGCCAGCAGTGACCCACAGGGTGGCGAGCAGTACTTC
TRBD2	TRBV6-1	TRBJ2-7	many	CASSRLAGSDEQYF	TGTGCCAGCAGCCGACTAGCGGGGAGCGACGAGCAGTACTTC
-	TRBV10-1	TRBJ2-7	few	CASSEPTGTYEQYF	TGCGCCAGCAGTGAGCCGACTGGAACCTACGAGCAGTACTTC
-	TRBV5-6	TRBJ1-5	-	CVSSLGDGPQVPQHF	TGTGTCAGCAGCTTGGGGGACGGTCCACAGGTGCCCCAGCATTTT
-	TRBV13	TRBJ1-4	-	CASSARVSVANEKLFF	TGTGCCAGCAGCGCCCGAGTGTCGGTGGCTAATGAAAAACTGTTTTTT
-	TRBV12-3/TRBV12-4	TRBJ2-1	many	CASLSVENEQFF	TGTGCCAGTCTTAGTGTAGAAAATGAGCAGTTCTTC
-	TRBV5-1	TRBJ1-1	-	CASSHTLFAEAFF	TGCGCCAGCAGCCATACATTGTTTGCTGAAGCTTTCTTT
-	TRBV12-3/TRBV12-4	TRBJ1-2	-	CAIRIQESFGYTF	TGTGCCATCCGGATCCAGGAATCTTTTGGCTACACCTTC
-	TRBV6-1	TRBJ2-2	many	CASSEIGPGELFF	TGTGCCAGCAGTGAAATAGGACCCGGGGAGCTGTTTTTT
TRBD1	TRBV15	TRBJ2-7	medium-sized	CATSTDRAQGQYF	TGTGCCACCAGCACCGACAGGGCGCAAGGGCAGTACTTC
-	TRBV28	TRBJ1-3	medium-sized	CASSFGHSGNTIYF	TGTGCCAGCAGTTTCGGTCACTCTGGAAACACCATATATTTT
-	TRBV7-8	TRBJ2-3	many	CASSLVGDTQYF	TGTGCCAGCAGCTTAGTCGGGGATACGCAGTATTTT
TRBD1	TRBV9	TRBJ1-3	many	CASSYLTGGTGNTIYF	TGTGCCAGCAGCTATCTCACAGGGGGAACTGGAAACACCATATATTTT
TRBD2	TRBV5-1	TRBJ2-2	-	CASSLALGGAGELFF	TGCGCCAGCAGCTTGGCCTTGGGAGGGGCCGGGGAGCTGTTTTTT
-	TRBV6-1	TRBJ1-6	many	CASSSWQGNSPLHF	TGTGCCAGCAGTTCCTGGCAGGGGAATTCACCCCTCCACTTT
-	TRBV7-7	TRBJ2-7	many	CASSPITGGGEQYF	TGTGCCAGCAGTCCGATTACAGGGGGAGGGGAGCAGTACTTC
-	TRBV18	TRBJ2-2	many	CASSPGQTNTGELFF	TGTGCCAGCTCACCTGGACAGACAAACACCGGGGAGCTGTTTTTT